The rows below give T cell receptor beta chains drawn from one sample of a study of blood T cell repertoires in COVID-19. The method was immunoSEQ multiplex PCR; TCRdb's version includes in-frame clones alone and lacks a portion of them. The sample includes some 50,000 clones, about 88% of them seen just once. The sample consisted of peripheral blood. Receptors were obtained from a man in his forties or fifties with active COVID-19. Each CDR3 is given without its conserved first and last residue. Fields, in order: V gene, J gene, CDR3 protein.

>TRBV28|TRBJ1-1
ASNEGEGLSGF
>TRBV6-5|TRBJ2-3
ASSSLTSGRPDTQY
>TRBV29-1|TRBJ2-7
SVDPPPEQY
>TRBV5-1|TRBJ2-1
ASSLVLQGAGNEQF
>TRBV10-3|TRBJ2-7
AISESVTGRLSEQY
>TRBV5-1|TRBJ2-7
ARVAEAGNEQY
>TRBV29-1|TRBJ1-2
SVGGLNYGYT
>TRBV6-6|TRBJ2-7
ASSYSRLEIYEQY
>TRBV28|TRBJ1-6
ASSLWGRNSPLH
>TRBV24-1|TRBJ2-1
ATSWQASGPDEQF
>TRBV27|TRBJ1-5
ASSPNTGDLSGGYGPQH
>TRBV18|TRBJ2-1
ASSPFYRVGNNEQF
>TRBV3-1/TRBV3-2|TRBJ1-1
ASSQVPDTEAF
>TRBV5-1|TRBJ2-5
ASSARVGGETQY
>TRBV25-1|TRBJ1-3
ASSERGSGNTIY
>TRBV19|TRBJ1-5
ASSSDGLNSNQPQH
>TRBV5-1|TRBJ2-3
ASSSQPTGSYTDTQY
>TRBV11-2|TRBJ2-7
ASSFGAGPYEQY
>TRBV4-1|TRBJ2-2
ASSQGGGGRGGNTGELF
>TRBV5-8|TRBJ2-3
ASSAGTGSTDTQY
>TRBV7-9|TRBJ2-7
ASSLVTGTSDPYEQY
>TRBV7-2|TRBJ2-2
ASSFRYTGELF
>TRBV2|TRBJ2-2
ASSGHLHTSGVNTGELF
>TRBV20-1|TRBJ2-5
SASNSGTSGQETQY
>TRBV5-1|TRBJ1-1
ASSNDPLGQGGNTEAF
>TRBV20-1|TRBJ2-3
SAWRSDTQY
>TRBV9|TRBJ1-3
ASSVAGQGNTIY
>TRBV5-5|TRBJ2-2
ASSLVPGTNTGELF
>TRBV7-9|TRBJ2-6
ASSLVGGNVLT
>TRBV9|TRBJ1-4
ASSFRLGEKLF
>TRBV7-8|TRBJ2-3
ASTRGAGDTDTQY
>TRBV28|TRBJ2-7
ASSFLGFRGGRAMMREDEQY
>TRBV7-3|TRBJ2-3
ASSRLGPDTQY
>TRBV5-4|TRBJ1-2
ASSRTDYGYT
>TRBV19|TRBJ2-6
ASSLGTAGANVLT
>TRBV5-1|TRBJ2-7
ASSFGTGPYEQY
>TRBV5-5|TRBJ1-5
ASSAWTGGDQPQH
>TRBV9|TRBJ2-5
ASSVGSHQETQY
>TRBV19|TRBJ2-1
ASSARESTSYNEQF
>TRBV12-3/TRBV12-4|TRBJ1-1
ASGKQGWTEAF
>TRBV28|TRBJ1-3
ASSPQVNSGNTIY
>TRBV4-1|TRBJ1-2
ASSQASIWTGRNGYT
>TRBV9|TRBJ2-1
ASSANPHSGEFDNEQF
>TRBV27|TRBJ2-7
ASRWAHRNEQY
>TRBV28|TRBJ1-1
ASSSGNTEAF
>TRBV27|TRBJ2-7
ASSLSGATGKFYEQY
>TRBV6-6|TRBJ1-3
ASSYQGPGNTIY
>TRBV7-3|TRBJ2-1
ASSQLAGYNEQF